This section outlines one TCR beta chain sequence together with its context. The data are from a study of T cell changes during pregnancy in multiple sclerosis. V was cut by 6 bases and J by 2 bases, with 15 bases left in between. Germline CDR1 reads SGHNT; CDR2 reads YYREEE (reference sequence). This CDR3 contains 15 residues. The method was immunoSEQ multiplex PCR; TCRdb's version includes in-frame clones alone and lacks a portion of them. The profile shows approximately 70,000 clones, 92% of them singletons. The sequences come from peripheral blood, collected after pregnancy. This receptor was taken from a female donor with multiple sclerosis, enrolled in a pregnancy study. The chain joins TRBV5-4 to TRBJ2-1; a weak D match, TRBD1 (6 bases). The CDR3 protein is CASNLGQTTYNEQFF. CDR3 sequence (DNA): TGTGCCAGCAACCTCGGACAGACGACCTACAATGAGCAGTTCTTC.